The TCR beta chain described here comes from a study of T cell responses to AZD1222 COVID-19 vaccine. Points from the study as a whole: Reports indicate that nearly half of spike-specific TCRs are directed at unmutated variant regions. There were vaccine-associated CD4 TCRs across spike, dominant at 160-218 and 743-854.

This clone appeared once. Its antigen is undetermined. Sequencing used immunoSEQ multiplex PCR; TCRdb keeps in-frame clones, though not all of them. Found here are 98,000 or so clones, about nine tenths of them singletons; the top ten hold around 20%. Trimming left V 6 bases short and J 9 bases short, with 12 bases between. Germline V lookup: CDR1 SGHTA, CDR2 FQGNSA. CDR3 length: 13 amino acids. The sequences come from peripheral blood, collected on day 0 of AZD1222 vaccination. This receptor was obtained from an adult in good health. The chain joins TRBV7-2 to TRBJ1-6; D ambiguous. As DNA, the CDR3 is TGTGCCAGCAGTTTCAATCCGAGTTCACCCCTCCACTTT. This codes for CASSFNPSSPLHF.